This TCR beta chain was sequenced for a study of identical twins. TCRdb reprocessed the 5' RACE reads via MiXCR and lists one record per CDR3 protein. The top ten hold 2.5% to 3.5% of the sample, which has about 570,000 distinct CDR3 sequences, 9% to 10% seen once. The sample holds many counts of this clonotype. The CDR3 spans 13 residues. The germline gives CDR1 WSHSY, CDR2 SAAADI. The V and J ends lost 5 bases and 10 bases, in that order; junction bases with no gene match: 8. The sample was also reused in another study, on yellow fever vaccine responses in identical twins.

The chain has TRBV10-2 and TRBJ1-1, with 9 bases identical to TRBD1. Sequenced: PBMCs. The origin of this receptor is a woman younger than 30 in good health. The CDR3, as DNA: TGCGCCAGCAGTCCGGGACAGGGTTTATCAGCTTTCTTT. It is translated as CASSPGQGLSAFF.